A selection of T cell receptor beta chains follows, all from one sample in a study of blood T cell repertoires in COVID-19. TCRdb keeps only in-frame clones here, not all; method: immunoSEQ multiplex PCR. The sample holds approximately 77,000 clones, around 76% seen once. Sequencing used peripheral blood. Receptors originate from a man between 70 and 80 years old with active or convalescent COVID-19. Both conserved end residues are part of each CDR3. The D gene is left open where the match is weak. Size values are once, few and many counts, or a class for expanded clones, and some rows have none.

clone_size d_call cdr3_length j_call v_call cdr3_nt cdr3_aa
- TRBD2 16 TRBJ2-1 TRBV6-1 TGTGCCAGCAGTGAACAACCAGCGGGGGCCCGAAATGAGCAGTTCTTC CASSEQPAGARNEQFF
few - 16 TRBJ1-6 TRBV3-1/TRBV3-2 TGTGCCACCCAGACTACCACTCTCTCCTATAATTCACCCCTCCACTTT CATQTTTLSYNSPLHF
- TRBD1 16 TRBJ1-3 TRBV4-2 TGTGCCAGCAGCCTTGACTCGGGACAGGTTGGAAACACCATATATTTT CASSLDSGQVGNTIYF
once - 14 TRBJ1-2 TRBV5-5 TGTGCCAGCAGCCCTCAGGATGGGTCCTATGGCTACACCTTC CASSPQDGSYGYTF
few TRBD1 13 TRBJ1-2 TRBV10-3 TGTGCCATCAGCATGACAGGGGGATACGGCTACACCTTC CAISMTGGYGYTF
- TRBD1 14 TRBJ2-1 TRBV5-1 TGCGCCAGCAGCCCCGGGACAGACTACAATGAGCAGTTCTTC CASSPGTDYNEQFF
few TRBD2 16 TRBJ2-5 TRBV5-1 TGCGCCAGCAGCTTGGGTGATCTAGCGGGGTCAGAGACCCAGTACTTC CASSLGDLAGSETQYF
once TRBD1 14 TRBJ2-2 TRBV11-2 TGTGCCAGCAGCTTTGGACAGGGGGCCGGGGAGCTGTTTTTT CASSFGQGAGELFF
- - 15 TRBJ1-1 TRBV27 TGTGCCAGCAGTCCCTACCTCGAACTAGGGACTGAAGCTTTCTTT CASSPYLELGTEAFF
- - 11 TRBJ1-1 TRBV6-5 TGTGCCAGCAGTTGGAGAAACGAAGCTTTCTTT CASSWRNEAFF
- TRBD1 16 TRBJ2-2 TRBV5-1 TGCGCCAGCAGCCCCGGGACAGGTGAAGTGGCCGGGGAGCTGTTTTTT CASSPGTGEVAGELFF
- TRBD1 18 TRBJ1-3 TRBV5-1 TGCGCCAGCAGCTTGAATGTCAGGGGGCCTTACAATGGAAACACCATATATTTT CASSLNVRGPYNGNTIYF
- TRBD2 14 TRBJ2-2 TRBV14 TGTGCCAGCAGCTGGGGGGGGAACACCGGGGAGCTGTTTTTT CASSWGGNTGELFF
- - 14 TRBJ1-2 TRBV7-2 TGTGCCAGCCGGAGGCAGGTAGCTAACTATGGCTACACCTTC CASRRQVANYGYTF
- - 13 TRBJ2-7 TRBV27 TGTGCCAGCAGTTTATCGAACAGGTACAGGCAGTACTTC CASSLSNRYRQYF
- - 15 TRBJ1-4 TRBV5-1 TGCGCCTACAGGACGACCGCGGTTCATATAAAAAAACTGTTTTTT CAYRTTAVHIKKLFF
many TRBD1 14 TRBJ2-7 TRBV5-1 TGCGCCAGCAGCTCCGGGACAGGGGAGGAAGAGCAGTACTTC CASSSGTGEEEQYF
few TRBD1 16 TRBJ2-1 TRBV10-3 TGTGCCATCAGTGAGTCTACAGGGGGAGTAAGGAATGAGCAGTTCTTC CAISESTGGVRNEQFF
once - 14 TRBJ2-5 TRBV2 TGTGCCAGCAGGGGAGGGGGGGTACTGGCGACCCAGTACTTC CASRGGGVLATQYF
- - 15 TRBJ2-1 TRBV5-1 TGCGCCAGCAGCTTCCGACTTAGACCCTCGAATGAGCAGTTCTTC CASSFRLRPSNEQFF
- - 16 TRBJ1-6 TRBV30 TGTGCCTGGAGTGTAGCGGGCGGGGGCAATAATTCACCCCTCCACTTT CAWSVAGGGNNSPLHF
- - 13 TRBJ2-5 TRBV3-1/TRBV3-2 TGTGCCAGCCTCAGTTCAGGTGGGGAGACCCAGTACTTC CASLSSGGETQYF
- TRBD1 11 TRBJ1-3 TRBV29-1 TGCAGCGTTCAGGGGGCAAACACCATATATTTT CSVQGANTIYF
many - 12 TRBJ1-2 TRBV9 TGTGCCAGCAGCCTAGGCAGCTATGGCTACACCTTC CASSLGSYGYTF